This record concerns one TCR beta chain sequence. Clones were sequenced by immunoSEQ multiplex PCR, and TCRdb holds only the in-frame ones, with some missing. The top ten clones hold approximately 0.13% of a sample with a few million clones, almost 96% of them seen once. Trimming removed 6 bases from V and 4 bases from J; junction bases left unmatched: 8. This CDR3 contains 16 residues. Germline loops: CDR1 LNHDA, CDR2 SQIVND (reference sequence). The record originates from a study of shared clonotypes between healthy human individuals. The chain joins TRBV19 to TRBJ1-5, with TRBD1 matching 11 bases. The source is a man younger than 35 in good health. The material sequenced was naive CD4+ T cells sorted from blood. Subset indicated: CD45RA+ positively selected. In DNA form, the CDR3 reads TGTGCCAGTAGCCCGTCCGGGACAGGGGGGAATCAGCCCCAGCATTTT. Encoded protein: CASSPSGTGGNQPQHF.